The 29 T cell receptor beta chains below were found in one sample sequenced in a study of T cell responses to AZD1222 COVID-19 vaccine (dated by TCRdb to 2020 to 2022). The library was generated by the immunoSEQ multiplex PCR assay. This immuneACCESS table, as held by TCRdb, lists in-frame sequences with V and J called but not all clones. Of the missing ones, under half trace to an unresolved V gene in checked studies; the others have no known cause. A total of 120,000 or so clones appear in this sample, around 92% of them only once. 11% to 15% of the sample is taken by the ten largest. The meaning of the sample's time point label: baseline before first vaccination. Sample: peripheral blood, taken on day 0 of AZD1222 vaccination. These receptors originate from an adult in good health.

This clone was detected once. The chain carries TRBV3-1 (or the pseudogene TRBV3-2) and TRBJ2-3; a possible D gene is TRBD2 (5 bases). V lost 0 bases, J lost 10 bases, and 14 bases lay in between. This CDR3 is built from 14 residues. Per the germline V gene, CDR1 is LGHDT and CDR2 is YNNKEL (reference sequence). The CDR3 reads CASSQDYEARAQYF. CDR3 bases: TGTGCCAGCAGCCAAGATTATGAAGCGAGGGCGCAGTATTTT.

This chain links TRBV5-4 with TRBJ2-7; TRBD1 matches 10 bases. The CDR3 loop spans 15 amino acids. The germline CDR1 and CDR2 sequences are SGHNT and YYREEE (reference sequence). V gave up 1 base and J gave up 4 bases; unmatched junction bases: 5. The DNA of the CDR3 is TGTGCCAGCAGCTTGTCAGGGACAGGGGATTACGAGCAGTACTTC. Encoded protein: CASSLSGTGDYEQYF. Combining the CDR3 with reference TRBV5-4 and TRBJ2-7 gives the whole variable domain ETGVTQSPTHLIKTRGQQVTLRCSSQSGHNTVSWYQQALGQGPQFIFQYYREEENGRGNFPPRFSGLQFPNYSSELNVNALELDDSALYLCASSLSGTGDYEQYFGPGTRLTVT.

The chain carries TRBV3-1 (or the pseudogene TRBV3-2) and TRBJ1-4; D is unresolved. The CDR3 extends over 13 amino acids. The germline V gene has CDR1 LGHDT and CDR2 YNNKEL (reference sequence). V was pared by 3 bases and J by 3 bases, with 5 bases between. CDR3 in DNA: TGTGCCAGCAGCCAGGGAGCTAATGAAAAACTGTTTTTT. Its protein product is CASSQGANEKLFF.

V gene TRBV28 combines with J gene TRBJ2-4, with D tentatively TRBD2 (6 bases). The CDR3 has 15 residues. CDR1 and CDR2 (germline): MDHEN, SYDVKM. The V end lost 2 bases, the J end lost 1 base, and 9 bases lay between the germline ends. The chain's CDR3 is CASSLGGSAKNIQYF. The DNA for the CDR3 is TGTGCCAGCAGTTTAGGAGGGTCCGCCAAAAACATTCAGTACTTC.

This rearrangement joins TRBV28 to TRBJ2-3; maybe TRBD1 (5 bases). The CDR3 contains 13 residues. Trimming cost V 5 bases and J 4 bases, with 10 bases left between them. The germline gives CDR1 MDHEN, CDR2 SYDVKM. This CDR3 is CASSGQGSDTQYF. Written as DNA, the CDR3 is TGTGCCAGCAGTGGGCAGGGCTCAGATACGCAGTATTTT.

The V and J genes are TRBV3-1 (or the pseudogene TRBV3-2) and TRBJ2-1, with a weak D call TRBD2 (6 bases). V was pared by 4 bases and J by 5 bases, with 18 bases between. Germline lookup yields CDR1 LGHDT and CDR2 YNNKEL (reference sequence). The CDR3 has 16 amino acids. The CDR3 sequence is CASSPPQIADHNEQFF. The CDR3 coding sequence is TGTGCCAGCAGCCCACCCCAAATAGCGGATCACAATGAGCAGTTCTTC.

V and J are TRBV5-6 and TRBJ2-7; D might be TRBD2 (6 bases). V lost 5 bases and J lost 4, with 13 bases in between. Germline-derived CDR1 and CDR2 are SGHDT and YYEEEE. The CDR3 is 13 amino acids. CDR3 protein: CASSNAGGYEQYF. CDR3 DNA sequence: TGTGCCAGCAGTAACGCCGGGGGTTACGAGCAGTACTTC.

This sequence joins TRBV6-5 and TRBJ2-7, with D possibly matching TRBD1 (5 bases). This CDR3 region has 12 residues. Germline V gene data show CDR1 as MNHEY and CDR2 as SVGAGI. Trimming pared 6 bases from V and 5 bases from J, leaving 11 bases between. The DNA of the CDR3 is TGTGCCAGCAGACCCAACAGGAACGAGCAGTACTTC. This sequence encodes CASRPNRNEQYF.

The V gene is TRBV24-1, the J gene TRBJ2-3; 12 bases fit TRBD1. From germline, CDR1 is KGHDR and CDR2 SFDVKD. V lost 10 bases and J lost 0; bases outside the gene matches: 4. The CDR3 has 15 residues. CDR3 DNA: TGTGCCACACGGGGACAGGGGGCGAGCACAGATACGCAGTATTTT. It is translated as CATRGQGASTDTQYF.

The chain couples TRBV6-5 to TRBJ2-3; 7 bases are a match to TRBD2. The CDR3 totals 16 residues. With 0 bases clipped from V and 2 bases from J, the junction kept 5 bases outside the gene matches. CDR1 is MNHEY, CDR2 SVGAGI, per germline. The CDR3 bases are TGTGCCAGCAGTTACTCGGGGGGGGTCCCCACAGATACGCAGTATTTT. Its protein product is CASSYSGGVPTDTQYF.

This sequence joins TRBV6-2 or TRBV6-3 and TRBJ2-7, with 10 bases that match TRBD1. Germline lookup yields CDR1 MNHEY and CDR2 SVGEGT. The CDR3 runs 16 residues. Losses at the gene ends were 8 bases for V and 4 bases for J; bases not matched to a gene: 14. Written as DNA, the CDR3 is TGTGCCAGCGGCCTCGGGACAGGGGCGATGGGATACGAGCAGTACTTC. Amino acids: CASGLGTGAMGYEQYF.

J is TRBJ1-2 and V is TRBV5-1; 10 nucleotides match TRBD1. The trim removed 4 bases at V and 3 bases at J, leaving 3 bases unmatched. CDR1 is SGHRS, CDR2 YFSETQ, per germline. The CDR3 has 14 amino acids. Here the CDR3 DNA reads TGCGCCAGCAGCCCGGGGACAGGGGACTATGGCTACACCTTC. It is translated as CASSPGTGDYGYTF.

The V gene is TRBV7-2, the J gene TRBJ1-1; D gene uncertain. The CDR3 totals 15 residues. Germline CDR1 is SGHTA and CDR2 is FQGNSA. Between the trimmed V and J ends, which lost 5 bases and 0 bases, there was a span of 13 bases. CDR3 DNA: TGTGCCAGCAGCCCTGCGACCGTTATGAACACTGAAGCTTTCTTT. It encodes CASSPATVMNTEAFF.

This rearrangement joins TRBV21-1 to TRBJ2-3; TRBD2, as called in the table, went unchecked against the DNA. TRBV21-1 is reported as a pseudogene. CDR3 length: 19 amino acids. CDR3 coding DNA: TGTGCCAGCAGCAAAAATGGGACTAGCGGGAGAAGGAGCACAGATACGCAGTATTTT. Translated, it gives CASSKNGTSGRRSTDTQYF.

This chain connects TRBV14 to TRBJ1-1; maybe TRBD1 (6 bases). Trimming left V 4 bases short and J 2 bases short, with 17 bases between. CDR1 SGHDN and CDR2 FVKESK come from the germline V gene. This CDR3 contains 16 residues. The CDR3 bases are TGTGCCAGCAGCCGAGTGCTGGGGGGCTTAAACACTGAAGCTTTCTTT. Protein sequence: CASSRVLGGLNTEAFF.

CDR3 sequence reads: CASSYGREQFF. Here the CDR3 DNA reads TGTGCCAGCAGTTACGGCCGTGAGCAGTTCTTC. The chain employs TRBV6-6 and TRBJ2-1; D is unresolved. Germline lookup yields CDR1 MNHNY and CDR2 SVGAGI (reference sequence). V was trimmed by 2 bases and J by 9 bases, leaving 5 bases between them. The CDR3 runs to 11 residues.

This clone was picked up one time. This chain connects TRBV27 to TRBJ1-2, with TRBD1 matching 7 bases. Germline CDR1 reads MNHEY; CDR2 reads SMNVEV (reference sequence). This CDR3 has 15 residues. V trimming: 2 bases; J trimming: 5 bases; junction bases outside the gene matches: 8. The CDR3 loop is CASSLKSGQRYGYTF. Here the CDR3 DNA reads TGTGCCAGCAGTTTAAAGTCGGGACAGAGATATGGCTACACCTTC.

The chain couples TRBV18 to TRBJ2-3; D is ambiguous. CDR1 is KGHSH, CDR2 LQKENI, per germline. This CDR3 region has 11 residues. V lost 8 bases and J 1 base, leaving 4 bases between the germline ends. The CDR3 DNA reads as TGTGCCAGCACCCGCACAGATACGCAGTATTTT. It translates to CASTRTDTQYF.

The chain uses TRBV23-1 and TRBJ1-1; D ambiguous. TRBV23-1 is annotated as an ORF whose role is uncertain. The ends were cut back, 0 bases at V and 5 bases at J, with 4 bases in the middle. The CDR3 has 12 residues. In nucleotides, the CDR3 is TGCGCCAGCAGTCAATCCGGGACTGAAGCTTTCTTT. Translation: CASSQSGTEAFF.

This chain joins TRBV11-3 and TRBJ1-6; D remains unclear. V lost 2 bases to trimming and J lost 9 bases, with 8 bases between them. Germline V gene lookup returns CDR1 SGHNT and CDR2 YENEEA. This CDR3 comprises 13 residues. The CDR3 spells CASSLSDGSPLHF. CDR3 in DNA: TGTGCCAGCAGCTTAAGCGATGGTTCACCCCTCCACTTT.

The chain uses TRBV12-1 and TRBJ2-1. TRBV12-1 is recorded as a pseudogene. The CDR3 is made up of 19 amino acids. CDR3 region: CASSPPWELLQSSYNEQFF. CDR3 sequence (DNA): TGTGCCAGCAGCCCCCCCTGGGAACTGCTCCAGAGCTCCTACAATGAGCAGTTCTTC.

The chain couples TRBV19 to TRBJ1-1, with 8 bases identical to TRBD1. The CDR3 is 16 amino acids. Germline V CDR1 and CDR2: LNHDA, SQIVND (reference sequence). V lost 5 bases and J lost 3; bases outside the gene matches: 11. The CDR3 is CASSLGTGVPYTEAFF. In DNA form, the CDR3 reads TGTGCCAGTAGTCTCGGGACAGGCGTACCCTACACTGAAGCTTTCTTT.

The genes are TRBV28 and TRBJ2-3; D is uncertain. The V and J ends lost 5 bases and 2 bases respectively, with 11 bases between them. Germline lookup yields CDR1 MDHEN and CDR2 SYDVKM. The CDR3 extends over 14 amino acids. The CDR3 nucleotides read TGTGCCAGCAGTAAGGGTGGGGTCACAGATACGCAGTATTTT. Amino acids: CASSKGGVTDTQYF.

The CDR3 loop is CASTQGQGYETQYF. The DNA of the CDR3 is TGTGCCAGCACCCAGGGGCAGGGGTATGAGACCCAGTACTTC. V is TRBV7-6 and J is TRBJ2-5; a weak D match, TRBD1 (6 bases). The CDR3 has 14 residues. V dropped 7 bases and J dropped 5 bases, with 17 bases sitting between them. Germline CDR1 is SGHVS and CDR2 is FNYEAQ.

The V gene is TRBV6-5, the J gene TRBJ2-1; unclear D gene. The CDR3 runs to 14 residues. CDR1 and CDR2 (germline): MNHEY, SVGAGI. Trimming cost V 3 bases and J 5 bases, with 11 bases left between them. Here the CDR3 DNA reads TGTGCCAGCAGTTATCAAAAACTTAACAATGAGCAGTTCTTC. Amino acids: CASSYQKLNNEQFF.

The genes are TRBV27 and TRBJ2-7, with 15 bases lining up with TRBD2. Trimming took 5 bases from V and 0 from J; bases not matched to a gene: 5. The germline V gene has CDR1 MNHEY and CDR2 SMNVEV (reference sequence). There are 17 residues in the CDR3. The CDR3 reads CASSTGTSGGYSYEQYF. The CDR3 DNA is TGTGCCAGCAGTACCGGGACTAGCGGGGGGTACTCCTACGAGCAGTACTTC.

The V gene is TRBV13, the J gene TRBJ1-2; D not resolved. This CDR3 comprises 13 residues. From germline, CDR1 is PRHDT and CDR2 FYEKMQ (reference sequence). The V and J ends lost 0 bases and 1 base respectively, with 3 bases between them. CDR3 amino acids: CASSLGGNYGYTF. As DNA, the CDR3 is TGTGCCAGCAGCTTAGGAGGTAACTATGGCTACACCTTC.

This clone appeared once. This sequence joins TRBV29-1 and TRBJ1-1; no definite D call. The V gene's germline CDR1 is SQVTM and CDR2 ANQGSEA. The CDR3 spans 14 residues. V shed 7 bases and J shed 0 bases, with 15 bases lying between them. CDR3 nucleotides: TGCAGCGCCCGAGGGCCAGGATTGAACACTGAAGCTTTCTTT. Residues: CSARGPGLNTEAFF.

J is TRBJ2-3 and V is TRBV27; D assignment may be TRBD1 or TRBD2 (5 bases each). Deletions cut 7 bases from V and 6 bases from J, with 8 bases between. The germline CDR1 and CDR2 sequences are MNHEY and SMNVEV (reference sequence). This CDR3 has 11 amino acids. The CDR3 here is CASMRGDTQYF. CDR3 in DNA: TGTGCCAGCATGAGGGGTGATACGCAGTATTTT.